Listed below are T cell receptor beta chains from one sample, sequenced in a study of CD8+ T cells in alopecia areata. Sequencing used immunoSEQ multiplex PCR; TCRdb keeps in-frame clones, though not all of them. The data show hundreds of thousands of clones, 60% seen once. The input for sequencing was CD4+ T cells sorted from blood, taken at roughly week 52, from a patient treated with tofacitinib. The receptors stem from a human donor with alopecia areata. The CDR3 runs from the conserved cysteine through the conserved F or W. A D gene is named only where the DNA matches it firmly. Clone size is not always given. Where it is, it says once, few, many or a class for expanded clones.

.,TRBD1,TRBV11-2,TRBJ2-4,TGTGCCAGCAGCTCACAGGGGGCTGACATTCAGTACTTC,CASSSQGADIQYF
.,.,TRBV30,TRBJ1-2,TGTGCCTTTCTAAGGGGACGAGCTAACTATGGCTACACCTTC,CAFLRGRANYGYTF
.,.,TRBV4-3,TRBJ1-5,TGCGCCAGCAGCCAAGCGGGGGGCAGCCAGCCCCAGCATTTT,CASSQAGGSQPQHF
.,TRBD2,TRBV29-1,TRBJ2-3,TGCAGCGCCCAGGGACTAGCGGGGGGGCGCGATACGCAGTATTTT,CSAQGLAGGRDTQYF
.,TRBD1,TRBV5-1,TRBJ2-6,TGCGCCAGCAGCCCTGTGGGACAGGGAGGCTATGGGGCCAACGTCCTGACTTTC,CASSPVGQGGYGANVLTF
.,.,TRBV30,TRBJ1-6,TGTGCCTGGAGATCCGGGACGGTGAGCTCCTATAATTCACCCCTCCACTTT,CAWRSGTVSSYNSPLHF
.,TRBD1,TRBV9,TRBJ1-2,TGTGCCAGCAGCGCCTCGGGACAGGGGACTAACTATGGCTACACCTTC,CASSASGQGTNYGYTF
.,.,TRBV6-1,TRBJ2-2,TGTGCCAGTCTCCGGGCCCTAAACACCGGGGAGCTGTTTTTT,CASLRALNTGELFF
.,TRBD1,TRBV13,TRBJ1-1,TGTGCCAGCAGCAGGGACAGGGACACTGAAGCTTTCTTT,CASSRDRDTEAFF
.,.,TRBV5-1,TRBJ2-3,TGCGCCAGCAGCCAAGGGGTTGTTGATACGCAGTATTTT,CASSQGVVDTQYF
many,.,TRBV11-1,TRBJ2-3,TGTGCCAGCAGCTTATTCGGACGGGATACGCAGTATTTT,CASSLFGRDTQYF
.,TRBD1,TRBV5-1,TRBJ1-3,TGCGCCAGCAGCACGACAGGGGGCGCGGACGGAAACACCATATATTTT,CASSTTGGADGNTIYF
.,.,TRBV27,TRBJ1-1,TGTGCCAGCAGAACTGTCCGGGCTGGGGCCACTGAAGCTTTCTTT,CASRTVRAGATEAFF
.,.,TRBV7-9,TRBJ2-1,TGTGCCAGCAGCGGACGACCGGGATCCCACTACAATGAGCAGTTCTTC,CASSGRPGSHYNEQFF
.,TRBD1,TRBV29-1,TRBJ2-7,TGCAGCGGACGGACAGGGGGAAGACACTACGAGCAGTACTTC,CSGRTGGRHYEQYF
few,.,TRBV12-5,TRBJ1-1,TGTGCTAGTGGTTTGACCCCGGGGGGTTTCACTGAAGCTTTCTTT,CASGLTPGGFTEAFF
.,TRBD1,TRBV29-1,TRBJ1-1,TGCAGCGCCCGGGAGGACAGGAGGTACACTGAAGCTTTCTTT,CSAREDRRYTEAFF
.,.,TRBV29-1,TRBJ2-2,TGCAGCGTTCTTCGGGGTGGAGGTACCGGGGAGCTGTTTTTT,CSVLRGGGTGELFF
.,.,TRBV5-4,TRBJ2-7,TGTGCCAGCAGCTTGGAGGGGTTAGGTGAGCAGTACTTC,CASSLEGLGEQYF
.,TRBD1,TRBV10-3,TRBJ2-6,TGTGCCATCAGGGCTTGGACAGGGTCGTCTGGGGCCAACGTCCTGACTTTC,CAIRAWTGSSGANVLTF
.,.,TRBV30,TRBJ2-7,TGTGCCTGGAGAAAAGAGTATTCTAGCTCCTACGAGCAGTACTTC,CAWRKEYSSSYEQYF
.,.,TRBV30,TRBJ2-5,TGTGCCTGGAGTCCGCCCCCGACAGGCAAGACCCAGTACTTC,CAWSPPPTGKTQYF
.,TRBD2,TRBV5-1,TRBJ2-3,TGCGCCAGCAGTTCGACTAGCGGGGCAGATACGCAGTATTTT,CASSSTSGADTQYF
.,TRBD2,TRBV7-2,TRBJ2-5,TGTGCCAGCAGCTACACCGGGACTACGATGACCCAGTACTTC,CASSYTGTTMTQYF
few,.,TRBV7-2,TRBJ2-7,TGTGCCAGCAGCTTAGACCCCAGGGAGTACGAGCAGTACTTC,CASSLDPREYEQYF
many,.,TRBV4-3,TRBJ2-1,TGCGCCAGCAGCCAAGGACCCACGGTTATGCATGAGCAGTTCTTC,CASSQGPTVMHEQFF
.,.,TRBV30,TRBJ2-1,TGTGCCTGGAGTGTACTGTGGGAGCAGTTCTTC,CAWSVLWEQFF
.,.,TRBV30,TRBJ2-3,TGTGCCCGCGGTGGAGGAGATACGCAGTATTTT,CARGGGDTQYF
few,.,TRBV6-5,TRBJ2-7,TGTGCCAGCAGCAATCCTAGCGCCCTGGAGCAGTACTTC,CASSNPSALEQYF
.,.,TRBV25-1,TRBJ2-1,TGTGCCAGCAGTGCCGGTCTGGGGGTATACTACAATGAGCAGTTCTTC,CASSAGLGVYYNEQFF
.,.,TRBV4-1,TRBJ2-2,TGCGCCAGCAGCCCGGACACCGGGGAGCTGTTTTTT,CASSPDTGELFF
.,.,TRBV14,TRBJ1-2,TGTGCCAGCAGCCAAGGTCGGCGGTTCTATGGCTACACCTTC,CASSQGRRFYGYTF